This TCR beta chain emerged from a study of molecular identifiers for immune sequencing clone quantification. Regarding the study as a whole: Reportedly, one cell's Jurkat TCR RNA was detected within 1,100,000 naive CD8 cells. Clones above 20 RNA copies contained over 98% of effector molecules but under 1% of naive ones.

The CDR3 loop spans 14 amino acids. V lost 3 bases to trimming and J lost 7 bases; unmatched junction nucleotides: 0. This clonotype was observed at least ten times. The antigen is unknown. TCRdb processed the PCR reads anew with MiXCR; each CDR3 protein has one entry. The data contain 40,000 to 50,000 distinct CDR3 sequences, approximately 21% of them singletons. Source material: naive CD8+ T cells from blood, with Jurkat cell RNA spiked in. The subset was: FACS-sorted CD8+CD4-CCR7+CD45RA+ naive T cells. The chain carries TRBV12-3 or TRBV12-4 and TRBJ1-6; 10 bases agree with TRBD1. This TCR came from a human donor in good health. Some libraries in this study had Jurkat cell RNA spiked in. CDR3 bases: TGTGCCAGCAGTTTGGGACAGGGGAATTCACCCCTCCACTTT. It yields the protein CASSLGQGNSPLHF.